This T cell receptor (beta chain) was documented in a study of T cell responses to AZD1222 COVID-19 vaccine. Study conclusions and caveats: Among the donors, most were white British and more were female, and clonal diversity was possibly underestimated. Repertoire samples came only from after the peak T cell response. Spike regions recognized by vaccine-associated CD4 TCRs spanned the protein, led by 160-218 and 743-854.

This CDR3 region has 14 residues. Germline CDR1 is LNHDA and CDR2 is SQIVND (reference sequence). The V and J ends lost 6 bases and 13 bases, in that order; junction bases with no gene match: 15. TCRdb's table, derived via immunoSEQ multiplex PCR, lists solely in-frame clones and lacks some. The sample consists of about 120,000 clones, about nine tenths of them appearing once. Details on this clone: Antigen specificity is unknown.

This specimen was peripheral blood, taken on day 0 of MenACWY control vaccination. This chain uses TRBV19 with TRBJ1-1, with 9 bases fitting TRBD1. This receptor was identified in an adult in good health. CDR3 protein: CASSPTGQGRIDFF. The CDR3 nucleotides read TGTGCCAGTAGCCCTACGGGACAGGGAAGGATTGATTTCTTT.